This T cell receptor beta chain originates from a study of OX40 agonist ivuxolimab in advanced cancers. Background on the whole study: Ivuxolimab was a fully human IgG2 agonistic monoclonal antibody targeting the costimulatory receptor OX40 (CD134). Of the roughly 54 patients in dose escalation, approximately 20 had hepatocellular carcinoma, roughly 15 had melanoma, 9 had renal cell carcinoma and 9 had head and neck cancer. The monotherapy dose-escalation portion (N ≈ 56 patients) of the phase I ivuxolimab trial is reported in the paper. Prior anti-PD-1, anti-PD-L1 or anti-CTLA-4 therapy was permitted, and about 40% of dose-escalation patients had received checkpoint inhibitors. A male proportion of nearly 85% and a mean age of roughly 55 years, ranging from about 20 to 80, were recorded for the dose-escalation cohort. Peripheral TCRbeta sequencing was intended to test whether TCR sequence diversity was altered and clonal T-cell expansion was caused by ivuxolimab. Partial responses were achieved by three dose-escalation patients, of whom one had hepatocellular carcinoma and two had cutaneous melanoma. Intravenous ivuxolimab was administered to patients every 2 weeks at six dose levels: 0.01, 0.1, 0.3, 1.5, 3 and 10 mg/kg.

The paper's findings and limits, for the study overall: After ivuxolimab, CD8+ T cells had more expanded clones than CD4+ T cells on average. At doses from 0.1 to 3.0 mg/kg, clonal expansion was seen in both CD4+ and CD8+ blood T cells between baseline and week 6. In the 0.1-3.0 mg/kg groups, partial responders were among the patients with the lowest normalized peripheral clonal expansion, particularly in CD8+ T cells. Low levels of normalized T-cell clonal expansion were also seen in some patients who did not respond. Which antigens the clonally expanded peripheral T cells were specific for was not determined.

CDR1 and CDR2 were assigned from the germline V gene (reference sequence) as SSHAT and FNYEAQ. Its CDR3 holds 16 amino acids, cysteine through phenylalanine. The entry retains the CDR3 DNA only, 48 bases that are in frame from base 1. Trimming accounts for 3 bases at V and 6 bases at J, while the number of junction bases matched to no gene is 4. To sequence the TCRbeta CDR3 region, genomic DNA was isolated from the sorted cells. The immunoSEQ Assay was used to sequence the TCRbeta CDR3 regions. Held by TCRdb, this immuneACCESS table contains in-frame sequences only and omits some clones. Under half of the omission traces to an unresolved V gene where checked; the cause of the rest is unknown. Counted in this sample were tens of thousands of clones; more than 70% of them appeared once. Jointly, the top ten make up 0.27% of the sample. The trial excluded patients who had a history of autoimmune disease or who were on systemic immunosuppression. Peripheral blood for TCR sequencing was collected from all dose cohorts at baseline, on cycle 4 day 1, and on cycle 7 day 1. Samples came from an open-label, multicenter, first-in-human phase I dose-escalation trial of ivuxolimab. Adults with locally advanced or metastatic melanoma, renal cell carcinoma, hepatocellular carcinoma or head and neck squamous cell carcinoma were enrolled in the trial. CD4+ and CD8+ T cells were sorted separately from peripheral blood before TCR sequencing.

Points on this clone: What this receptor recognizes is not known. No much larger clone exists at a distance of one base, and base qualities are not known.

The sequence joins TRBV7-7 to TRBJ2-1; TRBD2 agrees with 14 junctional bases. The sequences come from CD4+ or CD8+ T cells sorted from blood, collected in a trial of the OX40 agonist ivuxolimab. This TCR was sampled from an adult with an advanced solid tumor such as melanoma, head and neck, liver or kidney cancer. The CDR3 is CASSLGLAGASNEQFF. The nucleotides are TGTGCCAGCAGCTTGGGACTAGCGGGAGCAAGCAATGAGCAGTTCTTC.